This passage covers 10 T cell receptor beta chains from one sample sequenced in a study of beta chain features in type 1 diabetes. The entirety of the isolated RNA underwent reverse transcription, so expressed TCRB transcripts were sequenced. Here immunoSEQ multiplex PCR was the method, and the copy in TCRdb shows in-frame clones only, minus some. This table has hundreds of thousands of clones, roughly 12% appearing once. The sequencing sample was made of naive CD4+ T cells from blood. The origin of the receptors is a man in his late teens or twenties in good health.

There are a few counts of this clone. The chain employs TRBV28 and TRBJ2-4; D not certain. V was cut by 1 base and J by 0 bases, with 7 bases left in between. This CDR3 has 15 amino acids. CDR1 and CDR2 (germline): MDHEN, SYDVKM. The CDR3 DNA is TGTGCCAGCAGTTTATTAGACACAGCCAAAAACATTCAGTACTTC. As protein: CASSLLDTAKNIQYF.

V usage is TRBV9 and J usage is TRBJ2-7; D possibly corresponds to TRBD1 (6 bases). This CDR3 is 14 amino acids long. Germline V CDR1 and CDR2: SGDLS, YYNGEE. V gave up 1 base and J gave up 0 bases, with 8 bases separating them. This CDR3 is CASSVRDISYEQYF. CDR3 coding DNA: TGTGCCAGCAGCGTAAGGGACATCTCCTACGAGCAGTACTTC.

This clone has more than one count but fewer than ten. The V call is TRBV20-1, the J call TRBJ2-3, with 7 nucleotides matching TRBD1. CDR3 length equals 11 residues. In germline, CDR1 is DFQATT, CDR2 SNEGSKA (reference sequence). V shed 8 bases, J shed 6 bases, and the junction held 5 bases outside the gene matches. Here the CDR3 DNA reads TGCAGTCCAAACAGGGGTGATACGCAGTATTTT. Translation gives CSPNRGDTQYF.

Only a few counts were recorded for this clone. CDR3 in amino acids: CASRPGQGFGEQFF. As DNA, the CDR3 is TGTGCCAGTCGACCGGGACAGGGGTTTGGTGAGCAGTTCTTC. This chain connects TRBV6-5 to TRBJ2-1; 10 bases are a match to TRBD1. The CDR3 runs to 14 residues. Germline CDR1 MNHEY, CDR2 SVGAGI. J was trimmed by 9 bases and V by 9 bases; bases with no gene match: 11.

DNA for the CDR3: TGTGCCAGCAACACAGGGTGGGGATCACCCCTCCACTTT. Its translation is CASNTGWGSPLHF. The genes are TRBV28 and TRBJ1-6; the D gene is possibly TRBD1 (6 bases). The V end lost 7 bases, the J end lost 10 bases, and 14 bases lay between the germline ends. The CDR3 length is 13 residues. CDR1 and CDR2 (germline): MDHEN, SYDVKM.

The V gene is TRBV7-9, the J gene TRBJ2-7; 8 nucleotides match TRBD2. The CDR3 totals 14 residues. Germline CDR1 SEHNR, CDR2 FQNEAQ (reference sequence). The ends lost 5 bases at V and 3 bases at J; junction bases unmatched: 6. The CDR3 is CASSRSGRGYEQYF. CDR3 DNA: TGTGCCAGCAGCCGCAGCGGGAGAGGCTACGAGCAGTACTTC.

This clone has a handful of counts. V is TRBV9 and J is TRBJ2-3; perhaps TRBD2 as D (6 bases). The germline CDR1 and CDR2 sequences are SGDLS and YYNGEE. The CDR3 loop spans 13 amino acids. The V and J ends lost 4 bases and 6 bases respectively, with 12 bases between them. The CDR3 spells CASSSDRGDTQYF. For the CDR3, the DNA is TGTGCCAGCAGCTCCGACCGGGGGGATACGCAGTATTTT.

This rearrangement joins TRBV5-1 to TRBJ2-6; D gene uncertain. Germline CDR1 and CDR2: SGHRS and YFSETQ. V was clipped by 8 bases and J by 2 bases, with 8 bases between them. The CDR3 loop spans 13 amino acids. The CDR3 loop is CASFEAGANVLTF. The CDR3 DNA is TGCGCCAGTTTCGAGGCTGGGGCCAACGTCCTGACTTTC.

This clone was observed a few times. This chain joins TRBV19 and TRBJ1-2; 7 nucleotides line up with TRBD1. V trimming: 8 bases; J trimming: 2 bases; junction bases outside the gene matches: 5. CDR1 is LNHDA and CDR2 is SQIVND in the germline V gene (reference sequence). The CDR3 is 13 amino acids. CDR3 residues: CASARDSNYGYTF. As DNA, the CDR3 is TGTGCCAGTGCGAGGGACAGCAACTATGGCTACACCTTC. Together with reference TRBV19 and TRBJ1-2, the CDR3 gives the full variable domain: DGGITQSPKYLFRKEGQNVTLSCEQNLNHDAMYWYRQDPGQGLRLIYYSQIVNDFQKGDIAEGYSVSREKKESFPLTVTSAQKNPTAFYLCASARDSNYGYTFGSGTRLTVV.

V and J are TRBV6-7 and TRBJ1-2; no clear D. TRBV6-7 is known as an ORF, though its function is uncertain. This CDR3 has 10 amino acids. Trimming cost V 11 bases and J 4 bases, with 8 bases left between them. CDR3 protein: CAGPSYGYTF. CDR3 sequence (DNA): TGTGCCGGCCCCTCCTATGGCTACACCTTC.